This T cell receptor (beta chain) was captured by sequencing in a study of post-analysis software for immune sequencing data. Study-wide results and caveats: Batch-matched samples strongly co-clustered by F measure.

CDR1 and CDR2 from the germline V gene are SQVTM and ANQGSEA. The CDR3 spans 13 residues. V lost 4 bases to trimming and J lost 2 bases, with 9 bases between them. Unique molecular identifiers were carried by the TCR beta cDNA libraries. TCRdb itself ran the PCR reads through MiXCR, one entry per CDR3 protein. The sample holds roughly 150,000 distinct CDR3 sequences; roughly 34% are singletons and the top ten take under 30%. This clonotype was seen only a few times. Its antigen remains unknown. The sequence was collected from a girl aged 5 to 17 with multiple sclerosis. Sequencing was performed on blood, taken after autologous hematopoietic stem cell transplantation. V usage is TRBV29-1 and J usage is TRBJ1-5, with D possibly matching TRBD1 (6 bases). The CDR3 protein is CSVGGGGNQPQHF. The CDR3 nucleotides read TGCAGCGTTGGAGGGGGAGGCAATCAGCCCCAGCATTTT. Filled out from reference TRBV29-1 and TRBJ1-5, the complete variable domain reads SAVISQKPSRDICQRGTSLTIQCQVDSQVTMMFWYRQQPGQSLTLIATANQGSEATYESGFVIDKFPISRPNLTFSTLTVSNMSPEDSSIYLCSVGGGGNQPQHFGDGTRLSIL.